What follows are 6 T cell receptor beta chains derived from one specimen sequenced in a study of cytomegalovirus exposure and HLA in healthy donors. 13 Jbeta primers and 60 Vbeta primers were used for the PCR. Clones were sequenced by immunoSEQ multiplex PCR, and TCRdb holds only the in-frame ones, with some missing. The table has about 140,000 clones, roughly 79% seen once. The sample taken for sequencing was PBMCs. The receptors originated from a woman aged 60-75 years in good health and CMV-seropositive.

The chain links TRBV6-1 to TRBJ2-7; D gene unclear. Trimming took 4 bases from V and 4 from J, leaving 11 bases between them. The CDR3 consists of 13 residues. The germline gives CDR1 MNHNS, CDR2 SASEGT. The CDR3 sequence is CASSVAEKYEQYF. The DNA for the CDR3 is TGTGCCAGCAGTGTTGCGGAGAAGTACGAGCAGTACTTC.

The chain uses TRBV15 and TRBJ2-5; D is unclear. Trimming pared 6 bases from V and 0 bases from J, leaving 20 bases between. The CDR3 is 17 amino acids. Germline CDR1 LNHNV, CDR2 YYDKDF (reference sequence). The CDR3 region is CATRSVPRGEHQETQYF. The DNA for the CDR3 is TGTGCCACCAGGTCGGTTCCTCGCGGAGAGCACCAAGAGACCCAGTACTTC. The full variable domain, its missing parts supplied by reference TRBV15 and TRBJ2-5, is DAMVIQNPRYQVTQFGKPVTLSCSQTLNHNVMYWYQQKSSQAPKLLFHYYDKDFNNEADTPDNFQSRRPNTSFCFLDIRSPGLGDTAMYLCATRSVPRGEHQETQYFGPGTRLLVL.

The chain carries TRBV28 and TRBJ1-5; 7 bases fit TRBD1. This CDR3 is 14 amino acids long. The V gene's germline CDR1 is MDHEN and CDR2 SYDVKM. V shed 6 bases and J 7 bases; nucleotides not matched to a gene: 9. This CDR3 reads CASSFDRVGQPQHF. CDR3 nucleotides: TGTGCCAGCAGCTTCGACAGGGTTGGACAGCCCCAGCATTTT.

The CDR3 DNA sequence: TGCAGCGCTCGGACAGGGCCCAATGAGCAGTTCTTC. This codes for CSARTGPNEQFF. This chain uses TRBV29-1 with TRBJ2-1; 8 nucleotides match TRBD1. V trimming: 7 bases; J trimming: 6 bases; junction bases outside the gene matches: 5. This CDR3 spans 12 amino acids. Germline values: CDR1 SQVTM, CDR2 ANQGSEA.

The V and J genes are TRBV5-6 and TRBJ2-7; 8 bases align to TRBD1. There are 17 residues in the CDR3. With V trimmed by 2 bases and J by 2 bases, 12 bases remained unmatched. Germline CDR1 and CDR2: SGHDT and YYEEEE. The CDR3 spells CASSFGTGDLTAYEQYF. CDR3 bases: TGTGCCAGCAGCTTCGGGACAGGCGACCTAACCGCCTACGAGCAGTACTTC.

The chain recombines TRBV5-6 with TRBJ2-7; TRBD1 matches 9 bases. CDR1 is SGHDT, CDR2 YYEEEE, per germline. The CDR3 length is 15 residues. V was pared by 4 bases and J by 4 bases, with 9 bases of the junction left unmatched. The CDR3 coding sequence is TGTGCCAGCAGCCCGCCCGGACAGGGGAAGTACGAGCAGTACTTC. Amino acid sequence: CASSPPGQGKYEQYF. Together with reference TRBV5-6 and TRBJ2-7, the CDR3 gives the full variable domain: DAGVTQSPTHLIKTRGQQVTLRCSPKSGHDTVSWYQQALGQGPQFIFQYYEEEERQRGNFPDRFSGHQFPNYSSELNVNALLLGDSALYLCASSPPGQGKYEQYFGPGTRLTVT.